This T cell receptor beta chain derives from a study of blood T cell repertoires in COVID-19. Overall study context: Italy, Spain and the United States were the sources of the convalescent and acute COVID-19 samples. PBMCs, B-cell-depleted T cells, or T cells provided the cDNA or gDNA that made up the material.

Original processing notes: Researchers report that nucleated cell counts were estimated from reference gene primer amplification. Some clones are missing from TCRdb's copy, which holds only in-frame ones; the method was immunoSEQ multiplex PCR. V and J calls and clone size are those listed in that table; D and trimming were worked out from the DNA. The sample has about 100,000 clones; roughly four fifths are singletons. Germline lookup yields CDR1 SGHAT and CDR2 FQDESV (reference sequence). CDR3 length equals 15 residues. V was cut by 3 bases and J by 0 bases, with 9 bases left in between. This sequence originates from a man aged 55 to 69 with acute or convalescent COVID-19. Specimen: peripheral blood. The rearrangement uses TRBV11-1 and TRBJ2-1; a weak D match, TRBD1 (6 bases). The CDR3, as DNA: TGTGCCAGCAGCTTTCAGGGGCGCTCCTACAATGAGCAGTTCTTC. This translates into CASSFQGRSYNEQFF.